The following is a TCR beta chain sequence with its context. This clonotype was detected a few times. Which antigen it targets is not known. Base-call qualities are not available, and no considerably larger clone is one nucleotide away. Donors were 35 to 40 systemically healthy Caucasian individuals from Russia aged roughly 6 to 90 years. Each donor gave about 9.7 milliliters of peripheral blood, drawn into EDTA-treated Vacutainer tubes. Ficoll-Paque density-gradient centrifugation was used to isolate PBMCs, with at least 6.5 million per sample. Total RNA, at least 6 micrograms per sample, was extracted from PBMCs with Trizol reagent. The percentages of naive CD45RAhigh/CD27high T cells were determined by flow cytometry on a PBMC aliquot from every donor. The library relied on 5' RACE. A second PCR of roughly 7 to 11 cycles was performed with a sample-barcoded 5' primer and a J-beta primer mix. A unique molecular identifier was introduced onto each TCR beta cDNA molecule by a template-switch 5' adaptor carrying 12 random nucleotides. Each sample yielded at least 2.5 million CDR3-containing paired-end reads. All of the RNA was converted into first-strand cDNA using the Mint cDNA synthesis kit, with a TRBC-specific oligonucleotide serving as the primer. Following uracil-DNA glycosylase treatment, a first 18-cycle PCR with universal primers M1SS and BC2_uni_R was performed on all cDNA. The authors' analysis ran thus. Normalization of each sample was performed by random selection of 1 million high-quality reads, each carrying a distinct molecular identifier. Instead of being binned into consensus sequences, reads with shared molecular identifiers were discarded. MiTCR, with a Q25 quality threshold and the strictest error-elimination algorithm, was used for CDR3 identification, clonotype clustering and error correction. Lower-bound total TCR beta diversity was estimated with a nonparametric unseen species model using Euler transformation. In TCRdb, the public reads were trimmed at Q25 with fastp and aligned with MiXCR, with productive beta chains retained. Each CDR3 protein gets just one entry, which takes the most common genes and DNA from the rows behind it. Clone size and V and J calls follow TCRdb, not the original study. The sample contains around 1,900,000 distinct CDR3 sequences, more than 35% of them found a single time. 23% of the sample is taken by the ten largest.

The sample originates from a study of blood T cells in healthy people across ages (dated by TCRdb to about 2015). As for the study more broadly: In model experiments, roughly one uniquely barcoded TCR beta cDNA molecule per two T cells was captured by template switching. Using the same blood draw, the study looked at two additional independent replicas of 1 million unique cDNA reads for two donors, one aged 18 to 30 and the other aged 80 or older. The donors were split into four age groups: young (average 16 years), middle-aged (nearly 40), aged (over 55) and long-lived (approximately 80). Using deep sequencing normalized with unique cDNA molecular identifiers, the study measured how TCR beta repertoire diversity changes with age. To avoid experimental bias, donors of different ages were randomly spread across the sequencing lanes. Overall results and qualifications from the work: Conclusive comparison of naive and antigen-experienced compartments was prevented by the profiling of bulk unsorted PBMCs. As age increased, observed TCR beta diversity per million T cells dropped in a roughly linear way, and a significant reduction was already evident by age 40. The CMV infection status of donors was not known, potentially confounding age-related changes in expanded clonotypes. Compared with the aged group, the long-lived group had more naive CD4+ T cells, fewer expanded clones and increased TCR diversity, a pattern suggesting age selection. There was a strong correlation between observed TCR beta diversity and the percentage of naive T cells measured by flow cytometry. Total diversity estimates from one million sequenced T cells were considered lower bounds and underestimates.

The trim is 7 bases for V and 0 bases for J, with a gap of 8 bases between the germline ends. CDR1 is given as MDHEN and CDR2 as SYDVKM, both from the germline V gene. The CDR3 runs 13 residues from the cysteine to the phenylalanine. The retained sequence is limited to the CDR3, 39 bases, with the frame set at the first base. Sequencing was performed on blood. The chain couples TRBV28 to TRBJ2-3; the D gene is perhaps TRBD2, on 5 matching bases. The receptor's source is a human donor in good health. The sequenced DNA: TGTGCCAGCAAGAGGACTAGCACAGATACGCAGTATTTT. The encoded protein is CASKRTSTDTQYF.